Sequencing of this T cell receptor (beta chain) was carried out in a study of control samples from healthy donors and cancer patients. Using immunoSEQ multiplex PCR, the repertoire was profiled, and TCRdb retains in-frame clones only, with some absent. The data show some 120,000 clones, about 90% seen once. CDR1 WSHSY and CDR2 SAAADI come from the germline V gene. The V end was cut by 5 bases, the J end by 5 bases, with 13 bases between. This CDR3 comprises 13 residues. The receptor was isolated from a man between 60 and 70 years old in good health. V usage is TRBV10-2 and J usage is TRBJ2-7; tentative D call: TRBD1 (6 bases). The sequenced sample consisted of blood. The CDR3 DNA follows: TGCGCCAGCAGTAAGGGGGTAGGCCACGAGCAGTACTTC. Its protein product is CASSKGVGHEQYF.